This entry describes one T cell receptor beta chain. The antigen remains unidentified. These data originate in a study of memory CD4+ T cells and cytomegalovirus serostatus. The wider study: This sample comes from healthy Belgian adults, about 10 CMV seropositive, 20 to 25 seronegative. Broader study findings: About 40% of the roughly 150 known CMV-associated TCRbeta sequences appeared in CD4+ memory.

Assay: immunoSEQ multiplex PCR; the TCRdb copy retains only in-frame clones and omits some. This repertoire shows approximately 53,000 clones, about four fifths found once; its top ten account for less than 0.6%. The sort gate was single viable CD3+CD4+CD8-CD45RO+ cells for memory CD4+ T cells. Positive selection with CD4 microbeads enriched total CD4+ T cells. Per germline, CDR1 LNHDA and CDR2 SQIVND (reference sequence). V dropped 5 bases and J dropped 0 bases, with 8 bases sitting between them. This CDR3 is built from 14 residues. The specimen sequenced was memory CD4+ T cells from blood. The receptor's source is an adult in good health and CMV-seronegative. V usage is TRBV19 and J usage is TRBJ2-1; unclear D gene. CDR3 coding DNA: TGTGCCAGTAGTGACCAGAGCTCCTACAATGAGCAGTTCTTC. Its translation: CASSDQSSYNEQFF.